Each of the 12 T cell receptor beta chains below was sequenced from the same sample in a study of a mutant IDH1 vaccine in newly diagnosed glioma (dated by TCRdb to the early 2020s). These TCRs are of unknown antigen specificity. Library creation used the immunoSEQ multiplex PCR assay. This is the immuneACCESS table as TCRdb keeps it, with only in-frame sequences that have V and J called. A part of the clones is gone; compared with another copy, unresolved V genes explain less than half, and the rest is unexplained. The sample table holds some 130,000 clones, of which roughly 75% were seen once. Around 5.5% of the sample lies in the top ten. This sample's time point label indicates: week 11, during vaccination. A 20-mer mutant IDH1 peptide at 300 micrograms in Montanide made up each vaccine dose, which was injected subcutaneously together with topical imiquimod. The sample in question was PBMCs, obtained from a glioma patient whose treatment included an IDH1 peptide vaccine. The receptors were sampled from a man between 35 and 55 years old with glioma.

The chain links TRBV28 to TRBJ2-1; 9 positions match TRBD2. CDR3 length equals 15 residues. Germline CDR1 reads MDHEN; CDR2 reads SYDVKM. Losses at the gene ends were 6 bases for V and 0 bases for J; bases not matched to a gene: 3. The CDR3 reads CASRLAGASYNEQFF. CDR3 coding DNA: TGTGCCAGCAGGTTAGCGGGAGCCTCCTACAATGAGCAGTTCTTC.

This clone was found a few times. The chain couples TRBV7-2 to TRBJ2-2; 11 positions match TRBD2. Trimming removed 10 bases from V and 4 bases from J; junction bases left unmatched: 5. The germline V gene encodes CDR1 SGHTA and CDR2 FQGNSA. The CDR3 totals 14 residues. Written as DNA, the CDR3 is TGTGCCACCATAGCGGGGGGGCCCACCGGGGAGCTGTTTTTT. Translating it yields CATIAGGPTGELFF.

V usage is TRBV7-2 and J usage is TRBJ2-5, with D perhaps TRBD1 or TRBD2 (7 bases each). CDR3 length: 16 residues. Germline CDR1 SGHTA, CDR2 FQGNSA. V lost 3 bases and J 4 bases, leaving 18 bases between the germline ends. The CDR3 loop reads CASSLNSGGARETQYF. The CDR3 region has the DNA TGTGCCAGCAGCTTGAACTCAGGGGGGGCTAGAGAGACCCAGTACTTC.

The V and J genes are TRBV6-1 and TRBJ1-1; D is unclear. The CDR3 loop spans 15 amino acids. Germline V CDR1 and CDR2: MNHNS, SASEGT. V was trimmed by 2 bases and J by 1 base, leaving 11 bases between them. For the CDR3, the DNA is TGTGCCAGCAGTGAATACGGAAGCCAGAACACTGAAGCTTTCTTT. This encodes CASSEYGSQNTEAFF.

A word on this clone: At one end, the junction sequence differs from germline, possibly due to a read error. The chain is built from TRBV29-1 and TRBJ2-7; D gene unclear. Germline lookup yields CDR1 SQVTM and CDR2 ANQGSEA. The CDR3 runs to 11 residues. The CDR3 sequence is CSVKDIYEQYF. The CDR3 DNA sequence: TGCAGCGTTAAAGACATCTACGAGCAGTACTTC.

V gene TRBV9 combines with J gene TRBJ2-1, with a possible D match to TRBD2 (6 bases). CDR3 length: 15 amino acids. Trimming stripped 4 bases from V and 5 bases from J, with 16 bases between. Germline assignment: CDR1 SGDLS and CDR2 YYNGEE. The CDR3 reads CASSTGTRSNNEQFF. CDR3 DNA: TGTGCCAGCAGCACGGGGACTCGAAGCAACAATGAGCAGTTCTTC.

CDR3 sequence (DNA): TGCGCCAGCAGCGGAGGGACTAGCGGGGGGAAGCAGTACTTC. Residues: CASSGGTSGGKQYF. This chain joins TRBV5-1 and TRBJ2-7, with 15 bases that match TRBD2. The germline V gene has CDR1 SGHRS and CDR2 YFSETQ. The V and J ends lost 4 bases and 8 bases, in that order; junction bases with no gene match: 4. The CDR3 spans 14 residues.

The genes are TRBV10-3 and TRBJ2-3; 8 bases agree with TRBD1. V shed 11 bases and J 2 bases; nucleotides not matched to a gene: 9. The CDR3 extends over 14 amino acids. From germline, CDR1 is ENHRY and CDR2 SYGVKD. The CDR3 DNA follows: TGTGCCGCCAGACAGGGGTTCTACACAGATACGCAGTATTTT. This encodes CAARQGFYTDTQYF.

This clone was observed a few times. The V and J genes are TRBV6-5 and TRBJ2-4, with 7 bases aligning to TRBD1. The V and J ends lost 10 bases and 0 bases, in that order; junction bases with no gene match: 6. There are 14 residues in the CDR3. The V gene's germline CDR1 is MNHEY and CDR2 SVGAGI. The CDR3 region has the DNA TGTGCCAAAGGGGGCTCCTTAGCCAAAAACATTCAGTACTTC. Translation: CAKGGSLAKNIQYF.

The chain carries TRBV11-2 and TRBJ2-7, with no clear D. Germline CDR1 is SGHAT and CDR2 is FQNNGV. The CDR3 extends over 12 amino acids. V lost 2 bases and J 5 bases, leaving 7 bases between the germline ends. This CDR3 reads CASSLQVNEQYF. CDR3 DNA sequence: TGTGCCAGCAGCTTACAGGTTAACGAGCAGTACTTC.

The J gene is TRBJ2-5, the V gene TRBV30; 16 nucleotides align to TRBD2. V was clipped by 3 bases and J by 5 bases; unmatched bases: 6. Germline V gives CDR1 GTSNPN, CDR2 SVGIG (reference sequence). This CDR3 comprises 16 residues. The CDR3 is CAWRAGTSGGVETQYF. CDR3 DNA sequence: TGTGCCTGGAGGGCCGGGACTAGCGGGGGGGTGGAGACCCAGTACTTC.

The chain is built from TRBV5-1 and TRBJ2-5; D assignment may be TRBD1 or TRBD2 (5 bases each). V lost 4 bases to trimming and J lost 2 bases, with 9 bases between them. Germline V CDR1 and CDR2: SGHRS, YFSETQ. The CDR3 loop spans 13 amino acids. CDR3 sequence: CASSPGPQETQYF. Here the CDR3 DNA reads TGCGCCAGCAGCCCGGGGCCGCAAGAGACCCAGTACTTC.